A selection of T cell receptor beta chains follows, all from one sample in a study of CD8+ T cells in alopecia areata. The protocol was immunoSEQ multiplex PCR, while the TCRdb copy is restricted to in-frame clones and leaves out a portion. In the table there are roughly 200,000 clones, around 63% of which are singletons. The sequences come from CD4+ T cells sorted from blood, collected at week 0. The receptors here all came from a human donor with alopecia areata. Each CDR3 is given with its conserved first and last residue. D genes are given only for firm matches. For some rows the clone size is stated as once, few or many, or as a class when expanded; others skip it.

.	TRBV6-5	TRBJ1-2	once	TGTGCCAGCAAATGGGGGTATGGCTACACCTTC	CASKWGYGYTF
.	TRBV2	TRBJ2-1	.	TGTGCCAGCAAATACAATGAGCAGTTCTTC	CASKYNEQFF
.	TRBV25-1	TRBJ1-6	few	TGTGCCAGCCGGCGGACCTATAATTCACCCCTCCACTTT	CASRRTYNSPLHF
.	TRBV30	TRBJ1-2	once	TGTGCCTGGAGTAACAGTAACTATGGCTACACCTTC	CAWSNSNYGYTF
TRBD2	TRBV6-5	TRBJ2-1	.	TGTGCCAGCAGCGCGGGGACTAGAGTGCATGAGCAGTTCTTC	CASSAGTRVHEQFF
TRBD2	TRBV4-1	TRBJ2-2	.	TGCGCCAGCAGCCAATGGGGACTAGCGGGGGGTTCCACCGGGGAGCTGTTTTTT	CASSQWGLAGGSTGELFF
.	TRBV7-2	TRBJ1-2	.	TGTGCCAGCAGCTTAGCGGACGGAGGGGACTATGGCTACACCTTC	CASSLADGGDYGYTF
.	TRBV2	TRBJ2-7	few	TGTGCCAGCAGTGAGTTGACAGCAACGTTGGCGGAGCAGTACTTC	CASSELTATLAEQYF
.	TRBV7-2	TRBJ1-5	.	TGTGCCAGCAGCGGTGGCGATCAGCCCCAGCATTTT	CASSGGDQPQHF
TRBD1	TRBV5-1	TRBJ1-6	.	TGCGCCAGCAGCTCCGACAGGGGTACGGCCCTCCACTTT	CASSSDRGTALHF
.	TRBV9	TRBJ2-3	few	TGTGCCAGCAGCGTAGAAACAGCCATGACAGATACGCAGTATTTT	CASSVETAMTDTQYF
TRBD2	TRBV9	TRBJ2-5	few	TGTGCCAGCAGCGTAGTTAGCGGGGGGATCTGGGAGACCCAGTACTTC	CASSVVSGGIWETQYF
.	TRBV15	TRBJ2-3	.	TGTGCCACCAGCACTCCCCTAGCGCAGACCACAGATACGCAGTATTTT	CATSTPLAQTTDTQYF
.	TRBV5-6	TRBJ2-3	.	TGTGCCAGCAGCTCTGGACCCCCGAGCGCAGATACGCAGTATTTT	CASSSGPPSADTQYF
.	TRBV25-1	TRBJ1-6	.	TGTGCCAGCAGTGAATCTCGGCAGGGTAATTCACCCCTCCACTTT	CASSESRQGNSPLHF
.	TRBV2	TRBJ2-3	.	TGTGCCAGCAGTGCTTTGGATACGCAGTATTTT	CASSALDTQYF
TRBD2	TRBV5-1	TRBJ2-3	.	TGCGCCAGCAGCTTGCAACGGGGGGGCCGAGATACGCAGTATTTT	CASSLQRGGRDTQYF
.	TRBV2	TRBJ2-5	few	TGTGCCAGCAGTGAAGCGGTAGAGACCCAGTACTTC	CASSEAVETQYF
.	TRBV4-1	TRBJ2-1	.	TGCGCCAGCAGCCAAGATCCCGGCTTCTCCTCCTACAATGAGCAGTTCTTC	CASSQDPGFSSYNEQFF
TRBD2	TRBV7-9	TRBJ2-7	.	TGTGCCAGCAGCCCTCCGGGACTAGCGGTCTACGAGCAGTACTTC	CASSPPGLAVYEQYF
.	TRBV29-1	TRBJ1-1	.	TGCAGCGTTGAAGGGGTTACTGAAGCTTTCTTT	CSVEGVTEAFF
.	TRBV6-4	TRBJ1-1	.	TGTGCCAGCTGCCCCAACGGGGGCTGTACTGAAGCTTTCTTT	CASCPNGGCTEAFF
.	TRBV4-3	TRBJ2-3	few	TGCGCCAGCAGCCAAGAACCGGGGGGCACAGATACGCAGTATTTT	CASSQEPGGTDTQYF
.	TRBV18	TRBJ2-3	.	TGTGCCAGCTCACCAGGGGGGAACACAGATACGCAGTATTTT	CASSPGGNTDTQYF
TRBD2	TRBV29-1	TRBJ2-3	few	TGCAGCGTCCTGCGACTAGCGACAACAGATACGCAGTATTTT	CSVLRLATTDTQYF
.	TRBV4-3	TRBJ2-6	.	TGCGCCAGCAGCCAAGACCCCGGAGGGTTCGGGGCCAACGTCCTGACTTTC	CASSQDPGGFGANVLTF
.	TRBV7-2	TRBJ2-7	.	TGTGCCAGCAGCTTAGATTTGCCCTACGAGCAGTACTTC	CASSLDLPYEQYF
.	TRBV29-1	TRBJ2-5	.	TGCAGCGCTCTCGGACAGATCCAAGAGACCCAGTACTTC	CSALGQIQETQYF
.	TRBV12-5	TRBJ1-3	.	TGTGCTAGTGGTTTTGAGGGCCCCTGGGACACCATATATTTT	CASGFEGPWDTIYF
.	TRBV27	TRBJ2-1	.	TGTGCCAGCAGTTTATTTGGGAATAGTTTCTTC	CASSLFGNSFF
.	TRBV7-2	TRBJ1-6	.	TGTGCCAGCAGCTTAGGGCCACCCCTCCACTTT	CASSLGPPLHF
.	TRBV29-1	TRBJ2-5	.	TGCAGCGTTGTTAGTCAGGGGACATCGTGGTTGGAGACCCAGTACTTC	CSVVSQGTSWLETQYF
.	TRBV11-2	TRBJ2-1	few	TGTGCCAGCGGTGGACAGAACAATGAGCAGTTCTTC	CASGGQNNEQFF
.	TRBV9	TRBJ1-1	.	TGTGCCAGCAGCGTAGACACCTACACTGAAGCTTTCTTT	CASSVDTYTEAFF
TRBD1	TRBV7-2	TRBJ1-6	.	TGTGCCAGCAGCACCGACAGGGGGCTTTATTCACCCCTCCACTTT	CASSTDRGLYSPLHF
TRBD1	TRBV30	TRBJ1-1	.	TGTGCCTGGAGTCCTGGGACAGGAGATTACACTGAAGCTTTCTTT	CAWSPGTGDYTEAFF
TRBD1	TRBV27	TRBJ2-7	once	TGTGCCAGCAAAGAGGCTCCGGGACAGGGGACACACGAGCAGTACTTC	CASKEAPGQGTHEQYF
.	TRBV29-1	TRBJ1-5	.	TGCAGCGTTGGAGGAACCCTGGGCAATCAGCCCCAGCATTTT	CSVGGTLGNQPQHF
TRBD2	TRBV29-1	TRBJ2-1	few	TGCAGCGCCCCGGGACTAGCGGGGCTATACAATGAGCAGTTCTTC	CSAPGLAGLYNEQFF
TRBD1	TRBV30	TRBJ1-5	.	TGTGCCTGGAACAGGGGGCAAAATCAGCCCCAGCATTTT	CAWNRGQNQPQHF
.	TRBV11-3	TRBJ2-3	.	TGTGCCAGCAGCTTAGCGGGTACAGATACGCAGTATTTT	CASSLAGTDTQYF
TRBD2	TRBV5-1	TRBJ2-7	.	TGCGCCAGCAGTCCGGGAGGGGACTACGAGCAGTACTTC	CASSPGGDYEQYF
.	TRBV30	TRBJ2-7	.	TGTGCCTGGGCCGGGACTTACTACGAGCAGTACTTC	CAWAGTYYEQYF
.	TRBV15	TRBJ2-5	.	TGTGCCACCAGCAGCACTCGGGACGTCCAAGAGACCCAGTACTTC	CATSSTRDVQETQYF
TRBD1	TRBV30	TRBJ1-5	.	TGTGCCTGGAGTGTACCAGGGTGGACCGGGACAGGGGATCAGCCCCAGCATTTT	CAWSVPGWTGTGDQPQHF
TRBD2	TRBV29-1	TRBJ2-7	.	TGCAGCGTTACTAGCGGGTTGGGCTACGAGCAGTACTTC	CSVTSGLGYEQYF